The entry that follows covers one T cell receptor beta chain sequence. The CDR3 sequence is 16 residues long. Germline values: CDR1 SGHNT, CDR2 YYREEE (reference sequence). V lost 4 bases and J lost 1, with 15 bases in between. The data were produced by immunoSEQ multiplex PCR, yet TCRdb's version contains in-frame clones alone and is incomplete. The data show about 260,000 clones, about 88% seen once. The data stem from a study of blood T cell repertoires in COVID-19. Turning to the study itself: Acute and convalescent COVID-19 samples came from the United States, Italy and Spain.

Self-reported history from a screening survey and questionnaire set each donor's cohort. Sequencing was carried out using PBMCs or T cells enriched from blood (not recorded which). V gene TRBV5-4 combines with J gene TRBJ2-1; D might be TRBD1 (6 bases). This sequence originates from a man aged 30-40 years with acute COVID-19. CDR3 protein: CASSMGHSTSYNEQFF. CDR3 in DNA: TGTGCCAGCAGCATGGGACACTCCACATCCTACAATGAGCAGTTCTTC.